The T cell receptor (beta chain) under discussion was sequenced for a study of blood T cell repertoires in COVID-19. Study-wide context: Samples of COVID-19 (acute and convalescent) were obtained from the United States, Italy and Spain. From T cells, B-cell-depleted T cells, or PBMCs came the material, which was cDNA or gDNA.

This clone has a single count. The CDR3 consists of 14 residues. Germline values: CDR1 SGHNT, CDR2 YENEEA. The V end was cut by 1 base, the J end by 5 bases, with 10 bases between. Only in-frame clones appear in the TCRdb table, and some are missing; sequencing was by immunoSEQ multiplex PCR. The profile covers roughly 190,000 clones, with about 85% appearing a single time and around 21% taken by the ten largest. The chain is built from TRBV11-3 and TRBJ2-3; TRBD2 might be the D (5 bases). The specimen was peripheral blood. This receptor was taken from a human donor in a cohort sampled during active COVID-19. The CDR3 loop is CASSLGGRLDTQYF. The CDR3 DNA reads TGTGCCAGCAGCTTAGGAGGGAGATTAGATACGCAGTATTTT.